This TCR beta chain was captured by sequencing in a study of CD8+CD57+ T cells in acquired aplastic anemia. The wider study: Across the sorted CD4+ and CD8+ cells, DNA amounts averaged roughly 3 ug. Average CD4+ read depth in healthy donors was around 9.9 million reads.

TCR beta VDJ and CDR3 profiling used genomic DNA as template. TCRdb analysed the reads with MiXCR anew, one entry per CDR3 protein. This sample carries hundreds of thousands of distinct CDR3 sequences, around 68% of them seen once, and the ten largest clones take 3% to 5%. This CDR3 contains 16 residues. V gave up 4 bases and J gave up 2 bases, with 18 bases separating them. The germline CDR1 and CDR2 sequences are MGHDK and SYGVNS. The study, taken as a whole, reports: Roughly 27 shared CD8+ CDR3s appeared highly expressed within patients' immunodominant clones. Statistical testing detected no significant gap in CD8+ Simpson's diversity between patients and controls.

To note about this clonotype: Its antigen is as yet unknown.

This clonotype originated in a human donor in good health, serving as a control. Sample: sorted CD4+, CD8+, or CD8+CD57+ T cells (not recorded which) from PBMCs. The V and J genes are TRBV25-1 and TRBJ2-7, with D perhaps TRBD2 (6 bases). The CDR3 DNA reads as TGTGCCAGCAGTGTACTCGCGGGGAGAACAACCTACGAGCAGTACTTC. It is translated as CASSVLAGRTTYEQYF.